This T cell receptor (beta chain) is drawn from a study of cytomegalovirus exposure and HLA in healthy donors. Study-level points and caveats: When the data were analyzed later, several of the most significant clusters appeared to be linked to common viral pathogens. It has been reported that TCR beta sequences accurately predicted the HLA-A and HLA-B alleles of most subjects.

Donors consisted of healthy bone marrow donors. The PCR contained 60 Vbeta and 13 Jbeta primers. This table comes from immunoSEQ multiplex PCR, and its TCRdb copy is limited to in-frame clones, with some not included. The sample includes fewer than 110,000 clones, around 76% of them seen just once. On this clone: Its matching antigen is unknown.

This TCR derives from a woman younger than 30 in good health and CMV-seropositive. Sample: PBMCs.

The chain's CDR3 is CASSLGGTATEAFF. The CDR3 DNA sequence: TGTGCCAGCAGCTTAGGAGGGACAGCCACTGAAGCTTTCTTT. This chain links TRBV7-6 with TRBJ1-1; 7 positions match TRBD1. Germline values: CDR1 SGHVS, CDR2 FNYEAQ. There are 14 residues in the CDR3. J gave up 4 bases and V 1 base, and 3 bases lay outside the gene matches.